Below, 22 T cell receptor beta chains from the same sample are listed, as sequenced in a study of blood T cell repertoires in COVID-19 (dated by TCRdb to about 2020). The library was built by means of the immunoSEQ multiplex PCR assay. Drawn from immuneACCESS, this table holds only the in-frame rearrangements with V and J called that TCRdb kept. Clones are partly lost; checked studies trace under half to an unresolved V gene and leave the rest unexplained. This sample lists roughly 80,000 clones; almost 85% were detected once. Of the sample, roughly 12% falls within the top ten clones. The sample consisted of peripheral blood. These receptors all come from a man older than 75 with acute or convalescent COVID-19.

The chain combines TRBV5-3 with TRBJ1-6; D not resolved. TRBV5-3 is noted as an ORF with a role that remains uncertain. The V and J ends lost 1 base and 8 bases respectively, with 4 bases between them. The CDR3 spans 12 residues. The CDR3 DNA follows: TGTGCCAGAAGCTTGATCGATTCACCCCTCCACTTT. Amino acids: CARSLIDSPLHF.

The chain is built from TRBV6-9 and TRBJ1-6, with a tentative D call TRBD1 (6 bases). The CDR3 runs 15 residues. V was clipped by 4 bases and J by 9 bases, with 16 bases between them. Germline V CDR1 and CDR2: MNHGY, SVAAGI. In DNA, the CDR3 is TGTGCCAGCAGTTTACCGCAGGGGCGAGGTTCACCCCTCCACTTT. It specifies CASSLPQGRGSPLHF.

In this sample, this clone turned up once. V is TRBV5-8 and J is TRBJ1-5; D is unresolved. Trimming took off 4 bases at V and 8 bases at J, with 22 bases between the two ends. This CDR3 is 16 amino acids long. Germline V gene data show CDR1 as SGHTS and CDR2 as YDEGEE. The CDR3, as DNA: TGTGCCAGCAGCCCTGGTCGGTCACCGCTTGCGGAGCCCCAGCATTTT. This codes for CASSPGRSPLAEPQHF. The entire variable domain, with the rest obtained from reference TRBV5-8 and TRBJ1-5, is as follows: EAGVTQSPTHLIKTRGQQATLRCSPISGHTSVYWYQQALGLGLQFLLWYDEGEERNRGNFPPRFSGRQFPNYSSELNVNALELEDSALYLCASSPGRSPLAEPQHFGDGTRLSIL.

The CDR3 DNA is TGTGCATCTCGGACTGGCAACACTGAAGCTTTCTTT. Its protein is CASRTGNTEAFF. The rearrangement joins TRBV6-5 to TRBJ1-1; no reliable D call. Germline values: CDR1 MNHEY, CDR2 SVGAGI. The CDR3 spans 12 residues.

This chain joins TRBV13 and TRBJ1-1, with TRBD1 matching 9 bases. Losses at the gene ends were 4 bases for V and 4 bases for J; bases not matched to a gene: 4. Germline CDR1 reads PRHDT; CDR2 reads FYEKMQ (reference sequence). This CDR3 comprises 14 residues. This CDR3 reads CASSSTGGFTEAFF. The CDR3 DNA reads as TGTGCCAGCAGCTCAACAGGGGGCTTCACTGAAGCTTTCTTT.

This rearrangement joins TRBV13 to TRBJ1-2, with D uncertain. Germline loops: CDR1 PRHDT, CDR2 FYEKMQ (reference sequence). CDR3 length equals 14 residues. Trimming pared 6 bases from V and 1 base from J, leaving 12 bases between. CDR3 nucleotide sequence: TGTGCCAGCAGGAAGGGAGAGATTAACTATGGCTACACCTTC. It yields the protein CASRKGEINYGYTF.

The chain couples TRBV10-2 to TRBJ2-7, with 12 bases matching TRBD1. The CDR3 is 15 amino acids. Germline V gene lookup returns CDR1 WSHSY and CDR2 SAAADI. V lost 2 bases to trimming and J lost 6 bases; unmatched junction nucleotides: 5. The CDR3 DNA reads as TGCGCCAGCAGTGAGAGAGGGACAGGGGGCCGCGAGCAGTACTTC. It yields the protein CASSERGTGGREQYF.

J is TRBJ1-6 and V is TRBV3-1 (or the pseudogene TRBV3-2); TRBD1 agrees at 10 bases. The junction had 8 bases not matched to a gene; V was cut back by 4 bases and J by 8 bases. Germline V gene data show CDR1 as LGHDT and CDR2 as YNNKEL (reference sequence). This CDR3 spans 16 amino acids. Here the CDR3 reads CASSRSGQGIYSPLHF. The CDR3 DNA follows: TGTGCCAGCAGCCGATCGGGACAGGGGATTTATTCACCCCTCCACTTT.

The V and J genes are TRBV3-1 (or the pseudogene TRBV3-2) and TRBJ2-1; D is unclear. The germline CDR1 and CDR2 sequences are LGHDT and YNNKEL (reference sequence). The CDR3 totals 14 residues. The V and J ends lost 1 base and 3 bases respectively, with 7 bases between them. CDR3 region: CASSQGQIYNEQFF. The CDR3 DNA is TGTGCCAGCAGCCAAGGCCAGATCTACAATGAGCAGTTCTTC.

This chain connects TRBV2 to TRBJ1-6; D unclear. The CDR3 has 17 residues. Germline CDR1 and CDR2: SNHLY and FYNNEI. The ends were cut back, 2 bases at V and 0 bases at J, with 11 bases in the middle. The chain's CDR3 is CASSERQAGSYNSPLHF. Here the CDR3 DNA reads TGTGCCAGCAGTGAACGGCAGGCGGGCTCCTATAATTCACCCCTCCACTTT.

The chain links TRBV10-3 to TRBJ1-4, with TRBD1 identical over 9 bases. The V gene end was trimmed by 10 bases and the J gene end by 8 bases; junction bases not matched to a gene: 11. This CDR3 contains 14 residues. CDR1 is ENHRY and CDR2 is SYGVKD in the germline V gene. In nucleotides, the CDR3 is TGTGCCACTGGGGGACAGGGTTCAAGGGAAAAACTGTTTTTT. Its translation: CATGGQGSREKLFF.

The J gene is TRBJ1-5, the V gene TRBV30; TRBD1 agrees at 10 bases. The V gene end was trimmed by 2 bases and the J gene end by 0 bases; junction bases not matched to a gene: 10. Germline lookup yields CDR1 GTSNPN and CDR2 SVGIG (reference sequence). The CDR3 spans 18 residues. CDR3 in amino acids: CAWSSGTGVPYSNQPQHF. The CDR3 DNA sequence: TGTGCCTGGAGTTCCGGGACAGGGGTCCCCTATAGCAATCAGCCCCAGCATTTT.

The rearrangement links TRBV11-2 to TRBJ1-1; D is possibly TRBD1 (5 bases). This CDR3 spans 15 amino acids. Germline assignment: CDR1 SGHAT and CDR2 FQNNGV. Trimming cost V 1 base and J 1 base, with 10 bases left between them. The CDR3 protein is CASSLVAGGNTEAFF. The CDR3 DNA sequence: TGTGCCAGCAGCTTAGTTGCGGGGGGGAACACTGAAGCTTTCTTT.

V usage is TRBV12-3 or TRBV12-4 and J usage is TRBJ1-1; D possibly corresponds to TRBD1 (6 bases). V was clipped by 7 bases and J by 1 base, with 10 bases between them. The CDR3 totals 13 residues. Here the CDR3 reads CASITTGNTEAFF. In DNA, the CDR3 is TGTGCCAGCATTACGACAGGGAACACTGAAGCTTTCTTT.

The chain carries TRBV19 and TRBJ2-1, with a weak D call TRBD2 (7 bases). The CDR3 is 15 residues long. Trimming took 2 bases from V and 6 from J, leaving 14 bases between them. Germline V CDR1 and CDR2: LNHDA, SQIVND (reference sequence). The CDR3 DNA sequence: TGTGCCAGTAGTATACAAGGGGGGGCCTCCAATGAGCAGTTCTTC. It encodes CASSIQGGASNEQFF.

This clone was picked up one time. The J gene is TRBJ1-4, the V gene TRBV6-2 or TRBV6-3; D is perhaps TRBD1 (5 bases). This CDR3 region has 15 residues. V was clipped by 0 bases and J by 4 bases, with 9 bases between them. Germline V gives CDR1 MNHEY, CDR2 SVGEGT. The chain's CDR3 is CASSYSWGGNEKLFF. Here the CDR3 DNA reads TGTGCCAGCAGTTACTCATGGGGCGGTAATGAAAAACTGTTTTTT.

V is TRBV7-9 and J is TRBJ2-1; D may be TRBD1 (5 bases). V shed 2 bases and J shed 0 bases, with 20 bases lying between them. CDR1 is SEHNR and CDR2 is FQNEAQ in the germline V gene (reference sequence). CDR3 length equals 19 residues. DNA of the CDR3: TGTGCCAGCAGCTTATATAGGGGTGACGGCTCCTCCTCCTACAATGAGCAGTTCTTC. It translates to CASSLYRGDGSSSYNEQFF.

V and J are TRBV2 and TRBJ1-1; D possibly corresponds to TRBD1 (6 bases). Germline loops: CDR1 SNHLY, CDR2 FYNNEI. This CDR3 contains 14 residues. Trimming shortened V by 4 bases and J by 6 bases, and 15 bases separated the two germline ends. This CDR3 reads CASSAGTGYAEAFF. Written as DNA, the CDR3 is TGTGCCAGCAGTGCCGGAACAGGGTACGCTGAAGCTTTCTTT. Supplemented by reference TRBV2 and TRBJ1-1, the full variable domain reads EPEVTQTPSHQVTQMGQEVILRCVPISNHLYFYWYRQILGQKVEFLVSFYNNEISEKSEIFDDQFSVERPDGSNFTLKIRSTKLEDSAMYFCASSAGTGYAEAFFGQGTRLTVV.

V gene TRBV19 combines with J gene TRBJ2-7; D is possibly TRBD1 (6 bases). The V gene lost 6 bases and the J gene lost 0 bases, with 15 bases spanning the gap. Germline V CDR1 and CDR2: LNHDA, SQIVND (reference sequence). The CDR3 runs 15 residues. The CDR3 loop reads CASRSGHSSSYEQYF. The DNA for the CDR3 is TGTGCCAGTAGATCGGGACACTCCAGCTCCTACGAGCAGTACTTC.

The V and J genes are TRBV10-2 and TRBJ2-1, with 9 positions matching TRBD2. The CDR3 is 15 amino acids. CDR1 WSHSY and CDR2 SAAADI come from the germline V gene. J gave up 6 bases and V 5 bases, and 8 bases lay outside the gene matches. Here the CDR3 reads CASSPWAGGSNEQFF. CDR3 bases: TGCGCCAGCAGTCCATGGGCGGGGGGGTCCAATGAGCAGTTCTTC.

V is TRBV12-5 and J is TRBJ1-3; D not certain. CDR1 and CDR2 from the germline V gene are LGHNT and FRNRAP. The CDR3 has 13 amino acids. V shed 1 base and J shed 4 bases, with 5 bases lying between them. CDR3 amino acids: CASGLEAGNTIYF. The DNA of the CDR3 is TGTGCTAGTGGTTTGGAAGCAGGAAACACCATATATTTT.

The CDR3 is CASSLGTGVLTNEKLFF. The CDR3, as DNA: TGTGCCAGTAGTCTGGGAACAGGGGTCCTAACTAATGAAAAACTGTTTTTT. This chain uses TRBV19 with TRBJ1-4, with 7 bases that match TRBD1. The germline V gene encodes CDR1 LNHDA and CDR2 SQIVND (reference sequence). CDR3 length: 17 residues. V gave up 5 bases and J gave up 1 base; unmatched junction bases: 10.